One sample yielded the 9 T cell receptor beta chains listed below, sequenced in a study of blood T cell repertoires in COVID-19. The method was immunoSEQ multiplex PCR; TCRdb's version includes in-frame clones alone and lacks a portion of them. The sample carries around 60,000 clones, around four fifths recorded once. Sequenced input: peripheral blood. These TCRs come from a man aged 80 or over with acute or convalescent COVID-19.

The CDR3 spells CASGAPGTGGRLASTDTQYF. CDR3 DNA: TGTGCTAGTGGTGCCCCTGGGACGGGGGGGCGTTTAGCTAGCACAGATACGCAGTATTTT. The rearrangement joins TRBV12-5 to TRBJ2-3; TRBD2 matches at 8 bases. The V and J ends lost 5 bases and 0 bases, in that order; junction bases with no gene match: 19. This CDR3 is 20 amino acids long. Germline assignment: CDR1 LGHNT and CDR2 FRNRAP.

This clone showed up many times. The chain couples TRBV28 to TRBJ1-3, with 9 nucleotides matching TRBD1. Unmatched junction bases numbered 1, after V lost 6 bases and J lost 1 base. Germline V gene data show CDR1 as MDHEN and CDR2 as SYDVKM. The CDR3 extends over 14 amino acids. The CDR3 reads CASRGTGSGNTIYF. CDR3 nucleotide sequence: TGTGCCAGCAGGGGGACAGGGTCTGGAAACACCATATATTTT.

The chain carries TRBV4-1 and TRBJ2-6, with TRBD1 matching over 9 bases. CDR1 is MGHRA, CDR2 YSYEKL, per germline. The CDR3 contains 20 residues. V lost 2 bases, J lost 1 base, and 12 bases stayed unmatched. The CDR3 protein is CASSQSPKDRGPSGANVLTF. CDR3 coding DNA: TGCGCCAGCAGCCAATCCCCCAAGGACAGGGGACCGTCTGGGGCCAACGTCCTGACTTTC.

The V and J genes are TRBV7-2 and TRBJ1-6, with a tentative D call TRBD1 (5 bases). Germline CDR1 and CDR2: SGHTA and FQGNSA. The ends were cut back, 2 bases at V and 5 bases at J, with 16 bases in the middle. The length of the CDR3 is 17 residues. For the CDR3, the DNA is TGTGCCAGCAGCTTAAGTAGGAGGGGAATGAATAATTCACCCCTCCACTTT. Translating it yields CASSLSRRGMNNSPLHF.

The chain couples TRBV18 to TRBJ1-5; no reliable D call. This CDR3 region has 15 residues. V was pared by 3 bases and J by 0 bases, with 9 bases between. Germline V gives CDR1 KGHSH, CDR2 LQKENI. CDR3 region: CASSPGSLSNQPQHF. DNA of the CDR3: TGTGCCAGCTCACCGGGCAGTCTTAGCAATCAGCCCCAGCATTTT.

This rearrangement joins TRBV27 to TRBJ2-5, with TRBD2 identical over 8 bases. The CDR3 length is 16 residues. CDR1 MNHEY and CDR2 SMNVEV come from the germline V gene (reference sequence). Germline trimming cut 4 bases from V and 0 bases from J; bases unmatched to any gene: 7. The CDR3 region has the DNA TGTGCCAGCAGTTCCGGGACTAGGGGGAACCAAGAGACCCAGTACTTC. The encoded protein is CASSSGTRGNQETQYF.

This sequence joins TRBV19 and TRBJ1-2, with TRBD1 as a possible D gene (5 bases). Trimming pared 3 bases from V and 4 bases from J, leaving 15 bases between. The CDR3 has 15 residues. Germline values: CDR1 LNHDA, CDR2 SQIVND (reference sequence). Here the CDR3 reads CASSMGWGKIYGYTF. The CDR3 bases are TGTGCCAGTAGTATGGGATGGGGCAAAATCTATGGCTACACCTTC.

This sequence joins TRBV2 and TRBJ1-5; D call uncertain. Germline lookup yields CDR1 SNHLY and CDR2 FYNNEI. Trimming removed 2 bases at V and 2 bases at J, with 10 bases between. The CDR3 runs to 15 residues. The CDR3 spells CASSEQGLGNQPQHF. Written as DNA, the CDR3 is TGTGCCAGCAGTGAACAAGGCCTAGGCAATCAGCCCCAGCATTTT.

The CDR3 DNA follows: TGTGCCAGCAGTGAGCACTTAGGAGGTACAGATACGCAGTATTTT. Amino acids: CASSEHLGGTDTQYF. This chain connects TRBV6-1 to TRBJ2-3, with D maybe TRBD2 (5 bases). V was clipped by 3 bases and J by 3 bases, with 13 bases between them. The CDR3 length is 15 residues. Germline loops: CDR1 MNHNS, CDR2 SASEGT.